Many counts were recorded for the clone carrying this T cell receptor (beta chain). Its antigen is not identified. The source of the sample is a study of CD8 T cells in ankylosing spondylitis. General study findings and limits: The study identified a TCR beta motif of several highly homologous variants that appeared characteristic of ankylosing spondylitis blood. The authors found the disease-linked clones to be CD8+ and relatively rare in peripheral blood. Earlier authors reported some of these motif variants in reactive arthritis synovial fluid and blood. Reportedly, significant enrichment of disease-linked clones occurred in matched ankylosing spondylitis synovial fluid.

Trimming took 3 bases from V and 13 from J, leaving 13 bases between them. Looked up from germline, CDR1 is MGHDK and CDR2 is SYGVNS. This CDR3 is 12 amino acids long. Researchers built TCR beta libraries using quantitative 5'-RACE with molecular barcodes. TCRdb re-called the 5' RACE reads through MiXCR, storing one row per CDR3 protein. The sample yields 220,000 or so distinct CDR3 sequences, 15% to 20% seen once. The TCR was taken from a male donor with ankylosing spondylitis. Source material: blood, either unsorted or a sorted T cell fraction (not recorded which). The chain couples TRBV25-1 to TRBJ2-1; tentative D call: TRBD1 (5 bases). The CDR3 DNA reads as TGTGCCAGCAGTGACCTAGGGGTGATTCAGTTCTTC. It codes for CASSDLGVIQFF.